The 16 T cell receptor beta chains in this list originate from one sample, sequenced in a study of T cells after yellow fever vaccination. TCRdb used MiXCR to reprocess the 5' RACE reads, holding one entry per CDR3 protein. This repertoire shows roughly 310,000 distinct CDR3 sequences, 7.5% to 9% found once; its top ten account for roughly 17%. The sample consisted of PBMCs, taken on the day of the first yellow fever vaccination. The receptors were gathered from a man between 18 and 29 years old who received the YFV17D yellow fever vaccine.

CDR3 in amino acids: CASSWDDVGAFVHEQFF. DNA of the CDR3: TGTGCCAGCAGCTGGGATGATGTGGGGGCTTTCGTCCATGAGCAGTTCTTC. J is TRBJ2-1 and V is TRBV5-4, with D perhaps TRBD1 (6 bases). Germline assignment: CDR1 SGHNT and CDR2 YYREEE (reference sequence). The germline V and J ends were trimmed by 3 bases and 8 bases, with 24 bases remaining between them. CDR3 length: 17 amino acids.

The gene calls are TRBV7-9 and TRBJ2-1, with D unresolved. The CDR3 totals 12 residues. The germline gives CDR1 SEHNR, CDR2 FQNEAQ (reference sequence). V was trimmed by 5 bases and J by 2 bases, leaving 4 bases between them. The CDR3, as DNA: TGTGCCAGCAGCCGGGCCTACAATGAGCAGTTCTTC. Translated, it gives CASSRAYNEQFF.

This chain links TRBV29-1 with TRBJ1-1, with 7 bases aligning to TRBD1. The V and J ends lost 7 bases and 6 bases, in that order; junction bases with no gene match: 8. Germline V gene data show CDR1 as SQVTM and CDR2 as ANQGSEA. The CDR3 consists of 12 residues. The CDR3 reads CSATTGKPEAFF. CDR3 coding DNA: TGCAGCGCTACGACAGGGAAACCTGAAGCTTTCTTT.

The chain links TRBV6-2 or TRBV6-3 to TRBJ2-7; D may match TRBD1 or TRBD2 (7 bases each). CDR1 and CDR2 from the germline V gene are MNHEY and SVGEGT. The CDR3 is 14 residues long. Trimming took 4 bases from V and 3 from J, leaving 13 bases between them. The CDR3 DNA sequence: TGTGCCAGCAGTTGGGGGGGACAGAACTACGAGCAGTACGTC. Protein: CASSWGGQNYEQYV.

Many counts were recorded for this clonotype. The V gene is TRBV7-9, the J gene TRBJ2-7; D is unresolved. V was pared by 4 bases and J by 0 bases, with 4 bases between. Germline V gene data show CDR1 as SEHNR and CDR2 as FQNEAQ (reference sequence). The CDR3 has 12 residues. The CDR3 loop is CASSSISYEQYV. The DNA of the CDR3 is TGTGCCAGCAGCTCCATCTCCTACGAGCAGTACGTC.

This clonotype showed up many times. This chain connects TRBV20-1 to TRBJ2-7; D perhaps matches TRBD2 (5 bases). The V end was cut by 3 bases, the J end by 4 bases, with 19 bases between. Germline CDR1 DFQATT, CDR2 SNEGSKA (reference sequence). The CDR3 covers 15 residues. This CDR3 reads CSARDTRKGYYEQYF. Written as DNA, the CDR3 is TGCAGTGCTAGGGATACTAGAAAAGGCTATTACGAGCAGTACTTC.

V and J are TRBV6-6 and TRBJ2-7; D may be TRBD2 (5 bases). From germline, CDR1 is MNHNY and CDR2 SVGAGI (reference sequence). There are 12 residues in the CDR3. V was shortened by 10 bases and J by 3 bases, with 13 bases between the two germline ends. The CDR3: CAKSRRDYEQYF. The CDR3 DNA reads TGTGCCAAAAGCCGACGGGACTACGAGCAGTACTTC.

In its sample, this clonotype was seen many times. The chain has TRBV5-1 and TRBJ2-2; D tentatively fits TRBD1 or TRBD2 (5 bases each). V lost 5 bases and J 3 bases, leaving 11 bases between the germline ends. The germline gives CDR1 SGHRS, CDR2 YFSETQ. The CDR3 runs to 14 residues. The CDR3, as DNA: TGCGCCAGCAGGTCCGGGACCTACACCGGGGAGCTGTTTTTT. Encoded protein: CASRSGTYTGELFF.

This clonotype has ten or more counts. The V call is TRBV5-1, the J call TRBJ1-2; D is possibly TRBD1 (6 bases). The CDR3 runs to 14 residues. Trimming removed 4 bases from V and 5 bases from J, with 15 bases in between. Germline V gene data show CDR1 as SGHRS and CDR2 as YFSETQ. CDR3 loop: CASSALDSSYGYTF. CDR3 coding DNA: TGCGCCAGCAGCGCCTTGGACAGCTCATATGGCTACACCTTC.

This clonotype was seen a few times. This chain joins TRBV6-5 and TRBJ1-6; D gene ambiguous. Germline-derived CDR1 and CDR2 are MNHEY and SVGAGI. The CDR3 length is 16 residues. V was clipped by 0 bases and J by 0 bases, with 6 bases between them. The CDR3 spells CASSYSRGSYNSPLHF. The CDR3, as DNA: TGTGCCAGCAGTTACTCTAGAGGCTCCTATAATTCACCCCTCCACTTT.

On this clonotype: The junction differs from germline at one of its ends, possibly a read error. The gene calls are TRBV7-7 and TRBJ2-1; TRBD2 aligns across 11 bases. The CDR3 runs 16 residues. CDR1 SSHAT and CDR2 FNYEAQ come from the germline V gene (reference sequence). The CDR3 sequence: CASSRVAGGTYNEQFF. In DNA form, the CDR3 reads TGTGCTAGCAGCAGGGTAGCGGGGGGGACATACAATGAGCAGTTCTTC.

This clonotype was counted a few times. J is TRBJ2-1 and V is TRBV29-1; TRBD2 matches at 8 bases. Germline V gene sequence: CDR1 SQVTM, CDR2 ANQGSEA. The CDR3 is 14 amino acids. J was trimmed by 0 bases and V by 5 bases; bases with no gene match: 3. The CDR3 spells CSVTGGSSYNEQFF. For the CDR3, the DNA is TGCAGCGTTACGGGGGGGAGCTCCTACAATGAGCAGTTCTTC.

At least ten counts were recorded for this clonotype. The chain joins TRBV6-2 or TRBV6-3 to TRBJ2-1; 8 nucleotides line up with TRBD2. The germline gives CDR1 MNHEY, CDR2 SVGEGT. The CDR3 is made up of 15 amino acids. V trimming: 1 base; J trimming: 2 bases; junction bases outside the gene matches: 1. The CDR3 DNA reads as TGTGCCAGCAGTTACTGGCGGGGGGCCTACAATGAGCAGTTCTTC. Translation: CASSYWRGAYNEQFF.

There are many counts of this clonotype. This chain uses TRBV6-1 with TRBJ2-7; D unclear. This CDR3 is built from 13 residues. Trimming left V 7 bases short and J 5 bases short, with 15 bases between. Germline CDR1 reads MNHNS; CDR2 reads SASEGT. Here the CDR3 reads CASTIPPLNEQYF. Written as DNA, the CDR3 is TGTGCCAGCACCATCCCCCCTCTCAACGAGCAGTACTTC.

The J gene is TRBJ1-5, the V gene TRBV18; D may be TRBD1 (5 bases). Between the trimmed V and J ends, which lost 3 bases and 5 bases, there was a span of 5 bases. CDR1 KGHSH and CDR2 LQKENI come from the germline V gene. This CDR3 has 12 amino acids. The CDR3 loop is CASSPTDQPQHF. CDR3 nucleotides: TGTGCCAGCTCACCGACAGATCAGCCCCAGCATTTT.

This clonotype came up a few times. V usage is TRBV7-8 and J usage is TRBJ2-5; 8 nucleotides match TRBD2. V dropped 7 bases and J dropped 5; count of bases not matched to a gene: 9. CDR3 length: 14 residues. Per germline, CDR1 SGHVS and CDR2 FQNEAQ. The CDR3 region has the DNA TGTGCCAGCACGGCGGGACTAGGTGTGGAGACCCAGTACTTC. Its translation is CASTAGLGVETQYF. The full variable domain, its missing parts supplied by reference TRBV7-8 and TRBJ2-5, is GAGVSQSPRYKVAKRGQDVALRCDPISGHVSLFWYQQALGQGPEFLTYFQNEAQLDKSGLPSDRFFAERPEGSVSTLKIQRTQQEDSAVYLCASTAGLGVETQYFGPGTRLLVL.